The sequence of this T cell receptor beta chain was determined in a study of regulatory T cells. Notes on the study in general: In CD3G-deficient patients, conventional CD4+ T cells were enriched for hydrophobic CDR3 residues at positions 6 and 7.

The sample holds a few counts of this clone. Its target is unknown. Germline V gives CDR1 LNHDA, CDR2 SQIVND (reference sequence). J gave up 3 bases and V 4 bases, and 5 bases lay outside the gene matches. CDR3 size: 15 residues. Amplification used 52 TRBV primers and 13 TRBJ primers. The assay was immunoSEQ multiplex PCR, and TCRdb's table has in-frame clones only and misses some. The data hold about 23,000 clones, with roughly 90% observed a single time. This sequence originates from a child aged 5-17 years with CD3G deficiency. The chain has TRBV19 and TRBJ1-2, with 10 bases identical to TRBD1. The sample taken for sequencing was conventional CD4+ T cells sorted from blood. The CDR3 region has the DNA TGTGCCAGTAGTACCTACGGGACAGGGGACTATGGCTACACCTTC. Its translation: CASSTYGTGDYGYTF.